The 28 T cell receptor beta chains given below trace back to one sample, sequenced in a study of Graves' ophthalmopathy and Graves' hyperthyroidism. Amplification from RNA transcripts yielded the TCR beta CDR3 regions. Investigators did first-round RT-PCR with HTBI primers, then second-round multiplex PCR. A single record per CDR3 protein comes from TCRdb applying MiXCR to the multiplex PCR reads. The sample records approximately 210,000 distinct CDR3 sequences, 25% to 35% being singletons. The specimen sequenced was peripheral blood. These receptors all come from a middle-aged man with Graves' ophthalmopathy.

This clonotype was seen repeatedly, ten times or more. The CDR3 bases are TGTGCCAGCAGCCAAGACGACCTCCAGGAGGGCGAAGAGACCCAGTACTTC. Translated: CASSQDDLQEGEETQYF. This rearrangement joins TRBV3-1 to TRBJ2-5, with D maybe TRBD2 (6 bases). CDR3 length: 17 residues. Trimming removed 0 bases from V and 3 bases from J, with 17 bases in between. CDR1 LGHDT and CDR2 YNNKEL come from the germline V gene (reference sequence).

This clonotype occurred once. This CDR3 is CASSFTSDQETQYF. DNA for the CDR3: TGTGCCAGCAGTTTTACTAGCGACCAAGAGACCCAGTACTTC. This rearrangement joins TRBV6-2 or TRBV6-3 to TRBJ2-5; TRBD2 aligns across 7 bases. The junction had 2 bases not matched to a gene; V was cut back by 4 bases and J by 0 bases. Looked up from germline, CDR1 is MNHEY and CDR2 is SVGEGT. The CDR3 extends over 14 amino acids.

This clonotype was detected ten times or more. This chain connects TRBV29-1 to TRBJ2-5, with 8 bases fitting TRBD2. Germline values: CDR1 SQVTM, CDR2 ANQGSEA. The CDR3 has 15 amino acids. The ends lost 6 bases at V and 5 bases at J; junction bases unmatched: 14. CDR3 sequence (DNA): TGCAGCGTCGATAGGAGGGTAGCGGGACGGGAGACCCAGTACTTC. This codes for CSVDRRVAGRETQYF. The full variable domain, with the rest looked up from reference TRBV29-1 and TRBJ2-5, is SAVISQKPSRDICQRGTSLTIQCQVDSQVTMMFWYRQQPGQSLTLIATANQGSEATYESGFVIDKFPISRPNLTFSTLTVSNMSPEDSSIYLCSVDRRVAGRETQYFGPGTRLLVL.

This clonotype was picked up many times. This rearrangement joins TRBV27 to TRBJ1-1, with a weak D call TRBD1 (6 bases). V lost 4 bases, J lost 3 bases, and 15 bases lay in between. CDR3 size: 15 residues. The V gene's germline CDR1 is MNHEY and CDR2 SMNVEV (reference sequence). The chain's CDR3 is CASSSRGRQDTEAFF. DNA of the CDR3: TGTGCCAGCAGTTCCAGGGGCCGCCAGGACACTGAAGCTTTCTTT.

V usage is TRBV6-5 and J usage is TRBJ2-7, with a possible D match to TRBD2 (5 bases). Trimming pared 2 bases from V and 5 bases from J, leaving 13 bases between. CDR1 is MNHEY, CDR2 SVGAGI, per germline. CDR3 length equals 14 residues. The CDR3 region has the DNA TGTGCCAGCAGTTACGGAGGCGTTCGGGACGAGCAGTACTTC. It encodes CASSYGGVRDEQYF.

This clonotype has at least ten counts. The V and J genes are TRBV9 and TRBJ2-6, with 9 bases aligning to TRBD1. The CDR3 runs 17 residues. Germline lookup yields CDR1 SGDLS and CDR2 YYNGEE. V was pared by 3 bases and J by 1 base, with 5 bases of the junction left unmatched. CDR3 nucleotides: TGTGCCAGCAGCGGCCGGGACAGGGCTTCTGGGGCCAACGTCCTGACTTTC. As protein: CASSGRDRASGANVLTF.

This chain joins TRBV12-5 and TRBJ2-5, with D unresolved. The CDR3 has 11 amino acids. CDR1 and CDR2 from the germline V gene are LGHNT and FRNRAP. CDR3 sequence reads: CALSLSETQYF. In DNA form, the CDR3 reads TGTGCCTTATCCCTTTCAGAGACCCAGTACTTC. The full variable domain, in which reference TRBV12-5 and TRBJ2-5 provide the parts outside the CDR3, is DARVTQTPRHKVTEMGQEVTMRCQPILGHNTVFWYRQTMMQGLELLAYFRNRAPLDDSGMPKDRFSAEMPDATLATLKIQPSEPRDSAVYFCALSLSETQYFGPGTRLLVL.

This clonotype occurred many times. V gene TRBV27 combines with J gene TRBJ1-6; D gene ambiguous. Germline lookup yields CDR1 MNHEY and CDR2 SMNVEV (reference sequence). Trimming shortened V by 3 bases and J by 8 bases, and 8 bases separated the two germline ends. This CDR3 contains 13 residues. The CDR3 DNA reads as TGTGCCAGCAGTTTTTCGGGTGATTCACCCCTCCACTTT. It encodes CASSFSGDSPLHF.

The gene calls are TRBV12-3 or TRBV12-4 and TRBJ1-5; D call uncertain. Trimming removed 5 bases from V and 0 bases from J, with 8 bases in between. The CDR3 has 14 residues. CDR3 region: CASSMQNSNQPQHF. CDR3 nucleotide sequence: TGTGCCAGCAGTATGCAGAATAGCAATCAGCCCCAGCATTTT.

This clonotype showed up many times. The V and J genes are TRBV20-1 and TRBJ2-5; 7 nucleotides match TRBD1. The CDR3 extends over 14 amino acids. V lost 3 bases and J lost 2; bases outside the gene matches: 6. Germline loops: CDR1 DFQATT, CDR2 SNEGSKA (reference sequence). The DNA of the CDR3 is TGCAGTGCTAGTTCATCCAGGGGGCAAGAGACCCAGTACTTC. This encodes CSASSSRGQETQYF.

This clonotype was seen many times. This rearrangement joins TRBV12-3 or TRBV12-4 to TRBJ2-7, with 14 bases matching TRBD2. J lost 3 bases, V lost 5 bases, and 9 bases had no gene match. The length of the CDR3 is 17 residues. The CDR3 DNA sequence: TGTGCCAGCAGTCTAACGGGACTAGCGGGAGACGTCTACGAGCAGTACTTC. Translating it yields CASSLTGLAGDVYEQYF.

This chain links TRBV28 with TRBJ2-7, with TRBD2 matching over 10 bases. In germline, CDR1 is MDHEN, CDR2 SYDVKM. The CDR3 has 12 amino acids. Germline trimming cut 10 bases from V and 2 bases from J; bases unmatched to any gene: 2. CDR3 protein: CATSGRAYEQYF. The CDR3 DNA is TGTGCCACCAGCGGGAGGGCCTACGAGCAGTACTTC. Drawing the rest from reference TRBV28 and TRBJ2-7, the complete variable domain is DVKVTQSSRYLVKRTGEKVFLECVQDMDHENMFWYRQDPGLGLRLIYFSYDVKMKEKGDIPEGYSVSREKKERFSLILESASTNQTSMYLCATSGRAYEQYFGPGTRLTVT.

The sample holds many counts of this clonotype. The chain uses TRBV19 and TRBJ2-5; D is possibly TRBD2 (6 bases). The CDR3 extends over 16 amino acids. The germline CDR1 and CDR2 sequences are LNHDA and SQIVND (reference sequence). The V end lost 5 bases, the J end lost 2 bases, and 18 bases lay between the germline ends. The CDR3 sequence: CASSEYYGTSQETQYF. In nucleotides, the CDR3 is TGTGCCAGTAGTGAGTATTACGGGACTTCACAAGAGACCCAGTACTTC.

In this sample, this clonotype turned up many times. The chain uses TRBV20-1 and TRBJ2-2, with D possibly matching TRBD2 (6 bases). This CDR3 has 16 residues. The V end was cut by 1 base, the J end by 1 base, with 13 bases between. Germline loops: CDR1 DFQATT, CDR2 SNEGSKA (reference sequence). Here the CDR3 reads CSARGIASVNTGELFF. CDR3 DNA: TGCAGTGCTAGAGGGATCGCTAGCGTGAACACCGGGGAGCTGTTTTTT.

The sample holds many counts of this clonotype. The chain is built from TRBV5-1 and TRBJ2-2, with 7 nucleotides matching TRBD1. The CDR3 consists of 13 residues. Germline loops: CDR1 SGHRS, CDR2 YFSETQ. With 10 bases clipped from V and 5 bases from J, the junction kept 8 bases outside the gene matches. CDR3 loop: CAGRQGVTGELFF. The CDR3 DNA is TGCGCCGGGCGGCAGGGGGTAACCGGGGAGCTGTTTTTT.

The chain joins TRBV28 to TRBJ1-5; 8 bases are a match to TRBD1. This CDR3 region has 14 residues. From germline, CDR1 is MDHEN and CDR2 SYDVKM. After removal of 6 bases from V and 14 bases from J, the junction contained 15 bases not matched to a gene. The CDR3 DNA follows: TGTGCCAGCAGCAAGGCCAGGGGGCAATCAGCCAAGCATTTT. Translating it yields CASSKARGQSAKHF.

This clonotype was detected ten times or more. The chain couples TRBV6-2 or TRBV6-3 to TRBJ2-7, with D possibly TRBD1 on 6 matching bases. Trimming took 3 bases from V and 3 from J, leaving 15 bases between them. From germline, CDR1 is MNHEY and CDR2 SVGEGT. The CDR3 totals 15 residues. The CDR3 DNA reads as TGTGCCAGCAGTTATACAGGGCAAGGATACTACGAGCAGTACTTC. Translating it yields CASSYTGQGYYEQYF.

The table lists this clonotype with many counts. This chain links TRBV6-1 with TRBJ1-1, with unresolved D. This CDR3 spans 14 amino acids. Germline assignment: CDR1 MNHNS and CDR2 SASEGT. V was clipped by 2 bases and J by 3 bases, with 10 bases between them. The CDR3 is CASSESFGYTEAFF. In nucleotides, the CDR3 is TGTGCCAGCAGTGAATCCTTCGGGTACACTGAAGCTTTCTTT.

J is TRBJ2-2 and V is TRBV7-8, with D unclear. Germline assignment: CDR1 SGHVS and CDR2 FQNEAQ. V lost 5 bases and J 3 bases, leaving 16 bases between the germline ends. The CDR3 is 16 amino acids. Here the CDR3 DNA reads TGTGCCAGCAGCCGAGACTGGACCGAGGACACCGGGGAGCTGTTTTTT. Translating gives CASSRDWTEDTGELFF.

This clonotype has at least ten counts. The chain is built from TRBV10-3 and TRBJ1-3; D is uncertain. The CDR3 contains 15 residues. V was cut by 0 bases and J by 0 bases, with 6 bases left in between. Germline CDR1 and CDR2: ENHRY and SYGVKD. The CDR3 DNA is TGTGCCATCAGTGAGTCGAAAGTCTCTGGAAACACCATATATTTT. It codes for CAISESKVSGNTIYF.

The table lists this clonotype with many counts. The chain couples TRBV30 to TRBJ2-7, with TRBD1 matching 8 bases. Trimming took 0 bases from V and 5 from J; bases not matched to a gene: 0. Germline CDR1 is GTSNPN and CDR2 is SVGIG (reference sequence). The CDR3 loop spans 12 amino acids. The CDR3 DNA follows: TGTGCCTGGAGTGTACAGGGGGACGAGCAGTACTTC. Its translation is CAWSVQGDEQYF.

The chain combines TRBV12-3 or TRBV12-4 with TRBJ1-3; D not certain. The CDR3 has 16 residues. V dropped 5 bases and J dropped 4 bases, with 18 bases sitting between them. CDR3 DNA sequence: TGTGCCAGCAGTAAGACCCAGGTTGGGATAGGAAACACCATATATTTT. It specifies CASSKTQVGIGNTIYF.

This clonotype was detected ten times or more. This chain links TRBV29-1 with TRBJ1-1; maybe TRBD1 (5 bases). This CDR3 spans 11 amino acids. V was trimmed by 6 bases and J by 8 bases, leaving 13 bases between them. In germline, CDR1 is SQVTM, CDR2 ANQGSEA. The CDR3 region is CSVGRWLEAFF. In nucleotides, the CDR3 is TGCAGCGTGGGGCGGTGGCTGGAAGCTTTCTTT.

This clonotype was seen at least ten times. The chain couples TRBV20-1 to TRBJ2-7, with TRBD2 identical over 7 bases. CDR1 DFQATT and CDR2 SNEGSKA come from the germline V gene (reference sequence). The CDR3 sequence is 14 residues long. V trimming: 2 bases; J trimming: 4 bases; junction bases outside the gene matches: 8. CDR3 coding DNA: TGCAGTGCTAGATTAAGCGGGACGCCTTACGAGCAGTACTTC. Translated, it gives CSARLSGTPYEQYF.

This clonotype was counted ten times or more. CDR3: CAVGTLAYEQYF. For the CDR3, the DNA is TGTGCCGTCGGGACTCTCGCCTACGAGCAGTACTTC. The chain couples TRBV10-3 to TRBJ2-7; TRBD2 might be the D (6 bases). The germline V gene encodes CDR1 ENHRY and CDR2 SYGVKD. This CDR3 comprises 12 residues. V was clipped by 11 bases and J by 2 bases, with 13 bases between them.

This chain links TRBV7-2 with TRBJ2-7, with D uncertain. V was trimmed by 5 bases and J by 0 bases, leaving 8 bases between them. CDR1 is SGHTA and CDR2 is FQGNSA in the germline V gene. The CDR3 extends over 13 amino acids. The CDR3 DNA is TGTGCCAGCAGCGAAGCTAGCTCCTACGAGCAGTACTTC. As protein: CASSEASSYEQYF.

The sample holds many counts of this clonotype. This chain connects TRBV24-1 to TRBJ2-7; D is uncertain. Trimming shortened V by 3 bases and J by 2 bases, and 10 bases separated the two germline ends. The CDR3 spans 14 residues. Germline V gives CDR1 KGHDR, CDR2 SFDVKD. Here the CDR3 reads CATSDSRSTYEQYF. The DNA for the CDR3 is TGTGCCACCAGTGATAGCAGGTCCACCTACGAGCAGTACTTC.

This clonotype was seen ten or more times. The CDR3 loop reads CASSSTGTSQETQYF. CDR3 sequence (DNA): TGTGCCAGCAGTTCAACCGGGACAAGCCAAGAGACCCAGTACTTC. V is TRBV12-3 or TRBV12-4 and J is TRBJ2-5; D is perhaps TRBD1 (6 bases). CDR3 length: 15 residues. V was clipped by 4 bases and J by 1 base, with 13 bases between them.